The entry that follows covers one T cell receptor beta chain sequence. Profiled with immunoSEQ multiplex PCR; TCRdb holds only in-frame clones, not every one. The sample holds roughly 100,000 clones, 90% to 95% seen once. The entry originates in a study of blood T cell repertoires in COVID-19. CDR3 length equals 12 residues. Looked up from germline, CDR1 is LGHDT and CDR2 is YNNKEL (reference sequence). Trimming cost V 1 base and J 5 bases, with 5 bases left between them. Sample: peripheral blood. This TCR derives from a human donor in a cohort sampled during active COVID-19. The rearrangement links TRBV3-1 (or the pseudogene TRBV3-2) to TRBJ2-5; D is undetermined. In nucleotides, the CDR3 is TGTGCCAGCAGCCAAGTTATGGAGACCCAGTACTTC. It translates to CASSQVMETQYF.